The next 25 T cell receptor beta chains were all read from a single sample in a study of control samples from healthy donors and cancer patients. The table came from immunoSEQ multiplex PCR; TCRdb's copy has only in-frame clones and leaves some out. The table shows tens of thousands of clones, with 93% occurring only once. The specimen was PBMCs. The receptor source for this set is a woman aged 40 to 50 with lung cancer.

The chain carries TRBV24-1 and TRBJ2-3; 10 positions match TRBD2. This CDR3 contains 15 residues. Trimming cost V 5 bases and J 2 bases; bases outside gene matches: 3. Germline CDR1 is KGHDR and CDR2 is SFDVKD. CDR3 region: CATSGTSGITDTQYF. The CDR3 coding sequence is TGTGCCACCAGTGGAACTAGCGGGATCACAGATACGCAGTATTTT.

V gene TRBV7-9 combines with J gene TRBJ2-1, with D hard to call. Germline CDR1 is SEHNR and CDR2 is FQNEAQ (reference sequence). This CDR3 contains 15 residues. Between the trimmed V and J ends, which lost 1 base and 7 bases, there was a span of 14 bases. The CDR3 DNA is TGTGCCAGCAGCTTAGGAAGGGCGCGTGAGAATGAGCAGTTCTTC. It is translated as CASSLGRARENEQFF.

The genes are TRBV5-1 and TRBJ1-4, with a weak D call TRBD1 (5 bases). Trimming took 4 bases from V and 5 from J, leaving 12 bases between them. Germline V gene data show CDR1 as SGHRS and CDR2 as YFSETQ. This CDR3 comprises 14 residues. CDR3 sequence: CASSRLGGNEKLFF. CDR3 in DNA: TGCGCCAGCAGCCGACTGGGGGGGAATGAAAAACTGTTTTTT.

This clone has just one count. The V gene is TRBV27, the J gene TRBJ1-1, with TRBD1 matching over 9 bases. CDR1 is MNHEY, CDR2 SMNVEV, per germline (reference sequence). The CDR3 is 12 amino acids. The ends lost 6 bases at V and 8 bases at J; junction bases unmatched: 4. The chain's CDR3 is CASRRTGGEAFF. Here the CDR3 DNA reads TGTGCCAGCAGACGAACAGGGGGCGAAGCTTTCTTT.

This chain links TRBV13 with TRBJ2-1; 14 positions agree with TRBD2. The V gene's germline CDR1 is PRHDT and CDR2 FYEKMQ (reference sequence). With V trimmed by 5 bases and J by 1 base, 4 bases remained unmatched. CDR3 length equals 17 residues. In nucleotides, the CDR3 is TGTGCCAGCAGCCCCCGGACTAGCGGGGGGTCCTACAATGAGCAGTTCTTC. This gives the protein CASSPRTSGGSYNEQFF.

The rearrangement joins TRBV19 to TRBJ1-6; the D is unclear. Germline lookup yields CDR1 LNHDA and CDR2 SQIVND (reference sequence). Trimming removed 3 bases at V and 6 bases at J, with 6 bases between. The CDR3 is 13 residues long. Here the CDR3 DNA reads TGTGCCAGTAGTATTCTCACTAATTCACCCCTCCACTTT. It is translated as CASSILTNSPLHF.

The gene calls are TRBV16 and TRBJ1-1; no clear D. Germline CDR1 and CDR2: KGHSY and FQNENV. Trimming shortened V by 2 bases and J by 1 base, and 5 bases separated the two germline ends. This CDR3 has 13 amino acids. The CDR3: CASSQDTNTEAFF. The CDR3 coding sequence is TGTGCCAGCAGCCAAGATACGAACACTGAAGCTTTCTTT.

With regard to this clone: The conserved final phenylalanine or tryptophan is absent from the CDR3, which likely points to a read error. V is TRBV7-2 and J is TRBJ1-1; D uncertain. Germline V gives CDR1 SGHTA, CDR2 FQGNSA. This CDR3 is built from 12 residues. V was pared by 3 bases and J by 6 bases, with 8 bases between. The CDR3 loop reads CASSFVQAEAFL. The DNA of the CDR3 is TGTGCCAGCAGCTTTGTGCAGGCTGAAGCTTTCCTT.

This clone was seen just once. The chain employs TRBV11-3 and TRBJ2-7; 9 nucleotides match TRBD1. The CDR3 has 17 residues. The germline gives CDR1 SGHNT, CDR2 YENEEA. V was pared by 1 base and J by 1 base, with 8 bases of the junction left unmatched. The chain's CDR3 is CASSLGLGTGLSYEQYF. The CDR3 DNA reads TGTGCCAGCAGCTTAGGACTGGGGACAGGGTTGTCCTACGAGCAGTACTTC.

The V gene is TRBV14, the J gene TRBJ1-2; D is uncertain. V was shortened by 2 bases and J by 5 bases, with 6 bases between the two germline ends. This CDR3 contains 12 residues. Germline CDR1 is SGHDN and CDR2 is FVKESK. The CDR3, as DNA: TGTGCCAGCAGCCAACGGGTGTATGGCTACACCTTC. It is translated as CASSQRVYGYTF.

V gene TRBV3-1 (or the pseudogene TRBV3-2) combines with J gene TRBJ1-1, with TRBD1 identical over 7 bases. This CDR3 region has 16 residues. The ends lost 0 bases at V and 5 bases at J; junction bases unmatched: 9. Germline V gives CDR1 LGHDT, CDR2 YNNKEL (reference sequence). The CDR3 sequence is CASSQDTLAGGTEAFF. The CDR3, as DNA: TGTGCCAGCAGCCAAGATACCCTGGCAGGGGGGACTGAAGCTTTCTTT.

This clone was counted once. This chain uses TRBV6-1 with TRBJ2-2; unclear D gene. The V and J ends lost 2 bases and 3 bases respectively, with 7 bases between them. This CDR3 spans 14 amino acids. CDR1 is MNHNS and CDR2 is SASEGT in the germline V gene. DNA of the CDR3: TGTGCCAGCAGTGAAATTAACTACACCGGGGAGCTGTTTTTT. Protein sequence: CASSEINYTGELFF.

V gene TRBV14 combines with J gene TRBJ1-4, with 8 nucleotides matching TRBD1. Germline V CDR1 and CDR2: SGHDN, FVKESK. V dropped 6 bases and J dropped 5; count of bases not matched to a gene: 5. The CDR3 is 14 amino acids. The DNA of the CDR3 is TGTGCCAGCAGTTCATACAGGGGGAATGAAAAACTGTTTTTT. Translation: CASSSYRGNEKLFF.

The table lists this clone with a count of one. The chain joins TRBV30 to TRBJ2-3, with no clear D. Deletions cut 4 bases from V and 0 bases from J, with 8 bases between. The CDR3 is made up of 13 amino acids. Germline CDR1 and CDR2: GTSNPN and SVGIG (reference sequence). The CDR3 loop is CAWKKPSTDTQYF. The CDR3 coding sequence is TGTGCCTGGAAAAAACCTAGCACAGATACGCAGTATTTT. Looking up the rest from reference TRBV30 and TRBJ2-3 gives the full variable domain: SQTIHQWPATLVQPVGSPLSLECTVEGTSNPNLYWYRQAAGRGLQLLFYSVGIGQISSEVPQNLSASRPQDRQFILSSKKLLLSDSGFYLCAWKKPSTDTQYFGPGTRLTVL.

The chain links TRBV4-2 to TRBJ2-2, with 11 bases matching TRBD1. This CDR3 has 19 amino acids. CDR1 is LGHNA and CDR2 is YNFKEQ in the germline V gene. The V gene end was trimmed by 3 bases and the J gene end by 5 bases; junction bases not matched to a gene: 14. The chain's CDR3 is CASSQLKLDRGLRTGELFF. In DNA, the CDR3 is TGTGCCAGCAGCCAGCTAAAATTGGACAGGGGGCTGAGGACCGGGGAGCTGTTTTTT.

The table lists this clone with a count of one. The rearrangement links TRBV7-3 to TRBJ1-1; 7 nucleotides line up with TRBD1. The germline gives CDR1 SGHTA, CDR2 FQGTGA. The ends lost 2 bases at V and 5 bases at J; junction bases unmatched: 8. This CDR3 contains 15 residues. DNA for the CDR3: TGTGCCAGCAGCTTAGAAAGGGGGCTAGGAACTGAAGCTTTCTTT. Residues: CASSLERGLGTEAFF.

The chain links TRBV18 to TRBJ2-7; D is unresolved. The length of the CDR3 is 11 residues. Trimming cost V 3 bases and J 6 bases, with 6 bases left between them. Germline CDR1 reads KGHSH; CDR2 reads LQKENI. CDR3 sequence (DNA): TGTGCCAGCTCACCGGACGGCGAGCAGTACTTC. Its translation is CASSPDGEQYF.

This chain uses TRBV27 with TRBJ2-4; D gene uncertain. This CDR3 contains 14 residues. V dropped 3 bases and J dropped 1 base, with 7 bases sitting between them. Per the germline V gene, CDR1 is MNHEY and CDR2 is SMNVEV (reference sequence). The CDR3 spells CASSLSGAKNIQYF. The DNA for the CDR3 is TGTGCCAGCAGTTTGTCCGGGGCCAAAAACATTCAGTACTTC.

The CDR3 region is CASSLGQAFSSYEQYF. In nucleotides, the CDR3 is TGCGCCAGCAGCCTGGGTCAAGCTTTCTCCTCCTACGAGCAGTACTTC. The chain links TRBV5-1 to TRBJ2-7; D call uncertain. Trimming removed 4 bases at V and 0 bases at J, with 17 bases between. Looked up from germline, CDR1 is SGHRS and CDR2 is YFSETQ. The CDR3 covers 16 residues. The entire variable domain, with the rest obtained from reference TRBV5-1 and TRBJ2-7, is as follows: KAGVTQTPRYLIKTRGQQVTLSCSPISGHRSVSWYQQTPGQGLQFLFEYFSETQRNKGNFPGRFSGRQFSNSRSEMNVSTLELGDSALYLCASSLGQAFSSYEQYFGPGTRLTVT.

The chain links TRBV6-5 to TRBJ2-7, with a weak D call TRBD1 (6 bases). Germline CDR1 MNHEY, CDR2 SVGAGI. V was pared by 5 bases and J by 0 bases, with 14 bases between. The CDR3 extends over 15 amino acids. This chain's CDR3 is CASSRGGPISYEQYF. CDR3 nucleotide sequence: TGTGCCAGCAGTAGAGGGGGACCGATCTCCTACGAGCAGTACTTC.

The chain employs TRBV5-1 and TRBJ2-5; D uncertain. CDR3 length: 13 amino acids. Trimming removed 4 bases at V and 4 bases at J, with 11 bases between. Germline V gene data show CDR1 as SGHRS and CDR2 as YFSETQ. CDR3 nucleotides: TGCGCCAGCAGCCCTCAGACGGGAGAGACCCAGTACTTC. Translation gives CASSPQTGETQYF. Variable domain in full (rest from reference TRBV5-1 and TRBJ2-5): KAGVTQTPRYLIKTRGQQVTLSCSPISGHRSVSWYQQTPGQGLQFLFEYFSETQRNKGNFPGRFSGRQFSNSRSEMNVSTLELGDSALYLCASSPQTGETQYFGPGTRLLVL.

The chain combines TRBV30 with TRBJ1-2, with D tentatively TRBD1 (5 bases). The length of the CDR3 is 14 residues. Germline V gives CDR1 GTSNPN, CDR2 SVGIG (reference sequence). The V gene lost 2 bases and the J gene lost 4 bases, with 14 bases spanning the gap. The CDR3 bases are TGTGCCTGGAGTCCAGGGATTCGCAGCTATGGCTACACCTTC. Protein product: CAWSPGIRSYGYTF.

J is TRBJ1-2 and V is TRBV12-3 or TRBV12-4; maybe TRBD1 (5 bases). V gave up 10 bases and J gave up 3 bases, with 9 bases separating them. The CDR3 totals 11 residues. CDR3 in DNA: TGTGCCACCAGGGTTGACTATGGCTACACCTTC. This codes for CATRVDYGYTF.

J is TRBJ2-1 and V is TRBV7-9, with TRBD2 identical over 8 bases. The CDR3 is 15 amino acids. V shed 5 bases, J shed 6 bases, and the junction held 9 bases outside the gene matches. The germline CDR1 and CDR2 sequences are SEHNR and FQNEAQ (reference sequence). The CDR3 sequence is CASSAVRTSINEQFF. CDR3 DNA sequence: TGTGCCAGCAGCGCCGTGAGGACTAGCATCAATGAGCAGTTCTTC.

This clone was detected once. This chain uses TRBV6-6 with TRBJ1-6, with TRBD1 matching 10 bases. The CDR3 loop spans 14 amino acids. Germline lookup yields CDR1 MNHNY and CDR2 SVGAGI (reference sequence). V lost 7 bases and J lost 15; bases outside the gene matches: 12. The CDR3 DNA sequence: TGTGCCAGCATTACGCCGGGACAGGGGTCGAGCCTCCACTTT. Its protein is CASITPGQGSSLHF.